The 18 T cell receptor beta chains presented below share a single source sample, sequenced in a study of cytomegalovirus exposure and HLA in healthy donors. Primers: 60 Vbeta forward and 13 Jbeta reverse. The repertoire was sequenced with immunoSEQ multiplex PCR; TCRdb's copy has only in-frame clones and lacks some. The profile shows some 200,000 clones, about 79% of them singletons. The sequenced sample was PBMCs. The receptors stem from a woman between 45 and 65 years old in good health and CMV-seronegative.

The chain has TRBV5-5 and TRBJ1-2; possible D gene TRBD1, 5 bases. From germline, CDR1 is SGHKS and CDR2 YYEKEE (reference sequence). V dropped 0 bases and J dropped 4 bases, with 7 bases sitting between them. The CDR3 sequence is 13 residues long. In DNA form, the CDR3 reads TGTGCCAGCAGCTTGGAAGACAGCTATGGCTACACCTTC. Protein product: CASSLEDSYGYTF.

This clone showed up just a few times. The chain recombines TRBV30 with TRBJ2-1, with D possibly matching TRBD2 (7 bases). V was clipped by 0 bases and J by 9 bases, with 15 bases between them. The V gene's germline CDR1 is GTSNPN and CDR2 SVGIG (reference sequence). CDR3 length equals 14 residues. This CDR3 is CAWSVHRGAVEQFF. The CDR3 region has the DNA TGTGCCTGGAGTGTACACCGGGGGGCGGTTGAGCAGTTCTTC.

The J gene is TRBJ1-1, the V gene TRBV19; 7 positions match TRBD1. J was trimmed by 3 bases and V by 6 bases; bases with no gene match: 4. Germline CDR1 and CDR2: LNHDA and SQIVND (reference sequence). The CDR3 totals 13 residues. The CDR3 loop is CASSRDRYTEAFF. In nucleotides, the CDR3 is TGTGCCAGTAGCCGGGACAGATACACTGAAGCTTTCTTT.

V gene TRBV30 combines with J gene TRBJ1-3, with D uncertain. Trimming took 3 bases from V and 3 from J, leaving 12 bases between them. The CDR3 covers 14 residues. Germline V CDR1 and CDR2: GTSNPN, SVGIG (reference sequence). The CDR3 coding sequence is TGTGCCTGGAGCAGACCGGGAGATGGAAACACCATATATTTT. It translates to CAWSRPGDGNTIYF.

CDR3 in amino acids: CASSPEVGRNNSPLHF. The CDR3, as DNA: TGTGCCAGCAGTCCCGAAGTGGGGCGGAATAATTCACCCCTCCACTTT. The V call is TRBV27, the J call TRBJ1-6; a weak D match, TRBD1 (5 bases). The CDR3 extends over 16 amino acids. Germline V gene lookup returns CDR1 MNHEY and CDR2 SMNVEV (reference sequence). Trimming shortened V by 5 bases and J by 5 bases, and 16 bases separated the two germline ends.

Details on this clone: The sample carries other DNA sequences with the same CDR3. The chain couples TRBV2 to TRBJ2-7, with a possible D match to TRBD2 (6 bases). CDR1 and CDR2 from the germline V gene are SNHLY and FYNNEI. V was pared by 3 bases and J by 0 bases, with 12 bases between. This CDR3 has 15 residues. The CDR3 protein is CASSEVGGSSYEQYF. CDR3 coding DNA: TGTGCCAGCAGTGAGGTTGGGGGGAGCTCCTACGAGCAGTACTTC.

The chain has TRBV30 and TRBJ2-7; 8 bases line up with TRBD1. J was trimmed by 1 base and V by 1 base; bases with no gene match: 6. Germline V gene sequence: CDR1 GTSNPN, CDR2 SVGIG (reference sequence). The CDR3 contains 15 residues. The CDR3 spells CAWSAYRQGSYEQYF. The CDR3 nucleotides read TGTGCCTGGAGTGCCTATCGACAGGGGTCCTACGAGCAGTACTTC.

This clone was observed once. CDR3 coding DNA: TGTGCCAGCAGACTCGGGACTAGCGGGAGGAACGCGAACACCGGGGAGCTGTTTTTT. Amino acid sequence: CASRLGTSGRNANTGELFF. The V and J genes are TRBV7-2 and TRBJ2-2; 15 bases agree with TRBD2. This CDR3 is built from 19 residues. Losses at the gene ends were 6 bases for V and 0 bases for J; bases not matched to a gene: 8. CDR1 is SGHTA and CDR2 is FQGNSA in the germline V gene.

The chain carries TRBV19 and TRBJ2-7; weak D call: TRBD1 (6 bases). V shed 6 bases and J shed 3 bases, with 15 bases lying between them. This CDR3 spans 14 amino acids. The germline V gene encodes CDR1 LNHDA and CDR2 SQIVND (reference sequence). The CDR3 protein is CASSPEDRNYEQYF. The CDR3 DNA follows: TGTGCCAGTAGCCCGGAGGACAGAAACTACGAGCAGTACTTC.

The chain couples TRBV28 to TRBJ1-2; 8 bases align to TRBD1. CDR3 length: 13 amino acids. V lost 4 bases and J lost 6; bases outside the gene matches: 4. CDR1 is MDHEN, CDR2 SYDVKM, per germline. CDR3 DNA: TGTGCCAGCAGTTCGACAGGGGTAGATGGCTACACCTTC. This sequence encodes CASSSTGVDGYTF.

The chain recombines TRBV18 with TRBJ2-7, with TRBD2 identical over 7 bases. The CDR3 is 12 residues long. Germline CDR1 reads KGHSH; CDR2 reads LQKENI. The J segment lost 6 bases and the V segment lost 3 bases, leaving 2 bases of the junction unmatched. The CDR3 is CASSPGGVEQYF. CDR3 nucleotides: TGTGCCAGCTCACCGGGAGGGGTCGAGCAGTACTTC.

V is TRBV2 and J is TRBJ2-3; 9 bases line up with TRBD2. The length of the CDR3 is 15 residues. Germline V gene sequence: CDR1 SNHLY, CDR2 FYNNEI. V lost 9 bases to trimming and J lost 5 bases; unmatched junction nucleotides: 12. The CDR3, as DNA: TGTGCCAGGGGAATAGCGGGAGTCAGCGAAGATACGCAGTATTTT. This sequence encodes CARGIAGVSEDTQYF.

The chain uses TRBV4-3 and TRBJ2-1; TRBD1 agrees at 8 bases. Germline V gene sequence: CDR1 LGHNA, CDR2 YSLEER. The CDR3 covers 16 residues. Trimming cost V 1 base and J 6 bases; bases outside gene matches: 8. Here the CDR3 DNA reads TGCGCCAGCAGCCAAGGAGGGCAGGGGGCTAGCAATGAGCAGTTCTTC. It translates to CASSQGGQGASNEQFF.

The count of this clone is one. The chain links TRBV28 to TRBJ1-1, with D unclear. There are 14 residues in the CDR3. Germline V gives CDR1 MDHEN, CDR2 SYDVKM. V was clipped by 5 bases and J by 1 base, with 11 bases between them. The CDR3 sequence is CASSGQYWNTEAFF. In DNA form, the CDR3 reads TGTGCCAGCAGTGGGCAATACTGGAACACTGAAGCTTTCTTT.

The genes are TRBV11-2 and TRBJ1-1; D is ambiguous. V was clipped by 6 bases and J by 4 bases, with 12 bases between them. The CDR3 is 13 residues long. CDR1 SGHAT and CDR2 FQNNGV come from the germline V gene. The CDR3 region has the DNA TGTGCCAGCAGTTCCGGTCCCGCCACTGAAGCTTTCTTT. This encodes CASSSGPATEAFF.

The rearrangement joins TRBV6-1 to TRBJ2-7, with 8 bases aligning to TRBD1. The CDR3 is made up of 15 amino acids. Germline lookup yields CDR1 MNHNS and CDR2 SASEGT. With V trimmed by 7 bases and J by 3 bases, 11 bases remained unmatched. CDR3 amino acids: CASIRTGQVFYEQYF. The DNA of the CDR3 is TGTGCCAGCATCCGTACGGGACAGGTCTTCTACGAGCAGTACTTC.

The chain couples TRBV6-6 to TRBJ2-6, with D hard to call. The V gene lost 6 bases and the J gene lost 2 bases, with 8 bases spanning the gap. Germline lookup yields CDR1 MNHNY and CDR2 SVGAGI (reference sequence). The CDR3 has 14 amino acids. The CDR3 coding sequence is TGTGCCAGCAGCACCCGGGCTGGGGCCAACGTCCTGACTTTC. Translating it yields CASSTRAGANVLTF.

This clone was counted a single time. The junction departs from germline at one end; a sequencing error may be responsible. Other DNA sequences in this specimen translate into the identical CDR3. J is TRBJ1-1 and V is TRBV6-5, with D perhaps TRBD1 (5 bases). The CDR3 runs to 14 residues. Germline CDR1 is MNHEY and CDR2 is SVGAGI. This chain's CDR3 is CASSYSHRNTEAFF. CDR3 DNA: TGTGCCAGCAGTTACTCGCACAGGAACACCGAAGCTTTCTTT.